The entry below describes one T cell receptor beta chain. The target antigen is unknown. This CDR3 spans 15 amino acids. The V gene end was trimmed by 2 bases and the J gene end by 1 base; junction bases not matched to a gene: 1. Germline CDR1 and CDR2: KGHSH and LQKENI. This entry comes from a study of cytomegalovirus exposure and HLA in healthy donors. Study conclusions and caveats: TCR beta V- and J-gene trimming was later associated with a missense DCLRE1C variant. Later, an analysis found that common viral pathogens appeared to be linked with several of the most significant clusters.

Those who donated were healthy bone marrow donors. Both 60 Vbeta primers and 13 Jbeta primers went into the PCR. How the authors handled the data: Later, 65 million to 90 million unique TCR beta chains were counted in an analysis, and some 11 million of them were shared. Profiling relied on immunoSEQ multiplex PCR, and the TCRdb table lists in-frame clones only, not all of them. Clone size and the V and J calls come from that table; the DNA yielded D and trimming. This sample has roughly 100,000 clones, with approximately 9% found just once. The origin of this receptor is a man over 45 in good health and CMV-seropositive. V usage is TRBV18 and J usage is TRBJ2-1; 8 nucleotides line up with TRBD1. Sequencing was performed on PBMCs. The CDR3 reads CASSPGQGSYNEQFF. The CDR3 region has the DNA TGTGCCAGCTCACCAGGACAGGGTTCCTACAATGAGCAGTTCTTC.